This T cell receptor beta chain was captured by sequencing in a study of graft-versus-host responses after intestinal transplantation (dated by TCRdb to the early 2020s). With respect to the entire study: Multivisceral, liver-intestinal, or isolated intestinal transplants were received by the recipients. Every recipient was given anti-thymocyte globulin induction, then maintenance tacrolimus and steroids for roughly three years. Of the roughly 24 intestinal transplant recipients enrolled in the cohort, one of whom was a retransplant, a few patients without pretransplant specimens were excluded. Samples from a few later patients were sequenced in-house on an Illumina MiSeq with MiXCR processing rather than by the commercial service. To identify alloreactive clones, pre-transplant mixed lymphocyte reaction products were sequenced and compared with unstimulated pre-transplant donor and recipient T cells. A peak of at least 4% donor T cells among recipient peripheral blood mononuclear cells was the definition used for donor T cell macrochimerism. After intestinal transplantation, graft-versus-host and host-versus-graft alloreactive T cell clones were followed in the graft, circulation and bone marrow using bulk TCR-beta CDR3 sequencing.

At the junction V is shortened by 4 bases and J by 2 bases, with 9 bases in between. CDR1 and CDR2 were assigned from the germline V gene as MDHEN and SYDVKM. Reading from cysteine to phenylalanine, the CDR3 counts 13 amino acids. This entry keeps only the CDR3 DNA: 39 bases, framed from base 1. The library was made by the immunoSEQ multiplex PCR assay. For most patients, genomic DNA was isolated with the Qiagen DNeasy Blood and Tissue Kit and shipped frozen to Adaptive Biotechnologies for TCR sequencing. For most patients, genomic DNA was subjected to high-throughput TCR-beta CDR3 sequencing by Adaptive Biotechnologies. For the original study's pipeline: Adaptive's ImmunoSEQ software was the source of the TCR sequencing data for around 20 patients, while a few other patients were processed with MiXCR and VDJtools. CD4 versus CD8 sorting errors were corrected by removing sequences found in both subsets at a frequency ratio below 5:1. CDR3 nucleotide sequences shared by donor and recipient were removed because the origin of these sequences could not be assigned. Alloreactive clones required at least 2-fold expansion over unstimulated cells and minimum CFSE-low frequency of 0.002% (template counts) or 0.001% (read counts). A clone was considered mappable if detected in the sequenced pre-transplant spleen, lymph node, or MLR CFSE-low populations of the donor or recipient. The cumulative frequency of alloreactive clones was calculated as a percentage of all sequences, weighted by copy number. TCRdb limited this immuneACCESS table to in-frame rearrangements with V and J called. A share of clones is missing; checked studies link under half to unresolved V genes, and the rest is unexplained. V, J and clone size reflect that table, while D and trimming were determined from the DNA. The sample table contains 10,000 or so clones; only one count was recorded for under 35% of them. Approximately 5.3% of the sample is in the top ten clones.

Study-level results and caveats: Conclusions were limited by the relatively low number and heterogeneity of intestinal transplant patients. GvH clones were detected in recipient bone marrow, and some of these GvH clones were observed earlier in ileal mucosa or blood, consistent with an intestinal mucosal origin. In patients with donor T cell macrochimerism, the allografts had high GvH to HvG T cell clonal ratios. Peak levels of circulating GvH clones were associated with declines in HvG clones early after transplant.

The sample's time point label is to be understood as: cells obtained before transplantation from donor or recipient. Mixed lymphocyte reactions plated 200,000 CFSE-labeled pre-transplant responders with 200,000 irradiated violet-dye-labeled stimulators and were cultured for 6 days. Proliferating CD3+CD4+CFSE-low and CD3+CD8+CFSE-low responder cells were FACS-sorted on a BD Influx sorter after the mixed lymphocyte reaction. This clone is labeled medium-sized (0.01 to 0.1%). No base quality information exists; no much larger clone differs at one position. This specimen consisted of alloreactive CD4+ T cells from a mixed lymphocyte reaction culture, obtained before transplantation. The cell subset or site tag for this specimen amounts to: CFSE-low proliferating T cells sorted from roughly six-day pre-transplant mixed lymphocyte reaction (GvH or HvG direction). The sequence is built from TRBV28 and TRBJ2-7; no D segment can be confidently identified. The origin of this receptor is a human patient who was an organ donor for intestinal transplantation. The sequence in DNA is TGTGCCAGCAGTTCCTCGTCAGCCTACGAGCAGTACTTC. Its amino acids are CASSSSSAYEQYF.